The 15 T cell receptor beta chains in this list originate from one sample, sequenced in a study of T cells expressing NK-cell markers. TCRdb re-called the 5' RACE reads and shows each CDR3 protein once, DNA omitted. Its listing shows about 260,000 distinct CDR3 sequences. Sequenced input: blood T cells: a sorted CD56 or NKG2C T cell subset, CD4+ or CD8+ T cells, or bulk PBMC T cells (not recorded which). The source is a man aged 18 to 35 in good health.

The chain is built from TRBV11-2 and TRBJ2-2; TCRdb indicates TRBD2, and absent DNA this call remains unverified. CDR3 size: 18 residues. Looked up from germline, CDR1 is SGHAT and CDR2 is FQNNGV. The CDR3: CASSPSPPGGSSTGELFF.

This chain joins TRBV18 and TRBJ1-6; TCRdb reports TRBD1, a call that lacks DNA to check it against. Germline lookup yields CDR1 KGHSH and CDR2 LQKENI. CDR3 size: 15 residues. This CDR3 reads CASSPRQGINSPLHF.

The CDR3 spells CSVAPGPASEPQHF. The chain combines TRBV29-1 with TRBJ1-5; TCRdb calls TRBD1, which cannot be checked without DNA. This CDR3 contains 14 residues. The germline gives CDR1 SQVTM, CDR2 ANQGSEA.

V gene TRBV11-2 combines with J gene TRBJ2-1; the TCRdb call, TRBD1, lacks DNA for checking. The CDR3 is 15 amino acids. Germline V gene data show CDR1 as SGHAT and CDR2 as FQNNGV. CDR3 amino acids: CASSSPGQGVDEQFF.

The rearrangement uses TRBV7-6 and TRBJ1-6. The CDR3 covers 14 residues. Germline-derived CDR1 and CDR2 are SGHVS and FNYEAQ. This CDR3 reads CASSFLSDNSPLHF.

This chain uses TRBV5-1 with TRBJ2-2; TCRdb reports TRBD2, a call that lacks DNA to check it against. The CDR3 runs to 15 residues. Germline V lookup: CDR1 SGHRS, CDR2 YFSETQ. The CDR3 region is CASSSTAGVVGELFF.

The genes are TRBV7-8 and TRBJ1-5. Germline V CDR1 and CDR2: SGHVS, FQNEAQ. The CDR3 sequence is 13 residues long. CDR3 sequence reads: CASSLASTQPQHF.

The chain combines TRBV4-2 with TRBJ2-3; TCRdb's assignment of TRBD1 cannot be checked, as there is no DNA. Germline-derived CDR1 and CDR2 are LGHNA and YNFKEQ. This CDR3 spans 16 amino acids. The CDR3: CASSQSPGGTTDTQYF.

The V gene is TRBV5-6, the J gene TRBJ2-4; TCRdb lists TRBD1, though no DNA is available to test this call. Germline V CDR1 and CDR2: SGHDT, YYEEEE. The CDR3 spans 15 residues. The CDR3 spells CASSFLSGTGSIQYF.

J is TRBJ1-2 and V is TRBV12-3 or TRBV12-4. The CDR3 has 15 amino acids. CDR3 sequence reads: CASSFVTAGIADHTF.

The V and J genes are TRBV10-3 and TRBJ1-2; the D call of TRBD1 rests on TCRdb alone, since no DNA is present to check it. The length of the CDR3 is 14 residues. The V gene's germline CDR1 is ENHRY and CDR2 SYGVKD. The CDR3 here is CATEPGQGIGGYTF.

The chain is built from TRBV12-5 and TRBJ2-3; TCRdb's assignment of TRBD2 cannot be checked, as there is no DNA. Germline CDR1 is LGHNT and CDR2 is FRNRAP. CDR3 length: 14 amino acids. CDR3 sequence reads: CASGLSRLTDTQYF.

This chain connects TRBV20-1 to TRBJ2-3; TCRdb's D call of TRBD2 is untestable without DNA. This CDR3 contains 14 residues. CDR1 DFQATT and CDR2 SNEGSKA come from the germline V gene (reference sequence). CDR3 loop: CSASGRTPWGVQYF.

The CDR3: CASSYLLAGDSEQFF. The chain combines TRBV6-2 or TRBV6-3 with TRBJ2-1; TCRdb selects TRBD2, and the lack of DNA leaves this call unchecked. Germline CDR1 MNHEY, CDR2 SVGEGT. The CDR3 covers 15 residues.

J is TRBJ1-1 and V is TRBV29-1; there is no DNA to check the TCRdb D call of TRBD1. The CDR3 is made up of 13 amino acids. Germline values: CDR1 SQVTM, CDR2 ANQGSEA. CDR3 amino acids: CSVGDSSNTEAFF.